These T cell receptor beta chains were read from a single sample in a study of TIL therapy for anti-PD-1-resistant metastatic lung cancer. Here immunoSEQ multiplex PCR was the method, and the copy in TCRdb shows in-frame clones only, minus some. The sample shows about 60,000 clones, around 69% of them seen only once. The sample here was blood, taken at baseline. The receptors were sampled from a person aged 25-85 years with non-small cell lung cancer. CDR3s include the opening cysteine and the closing phenylalanine or tryptophan. D genes are given only for firm matches. Clone size is shown for a subset of rows, as once, few, many or a class of expanded clone.

clone size,D gene,V gene,J gene,CDR3 DNA,CDR3 protein
-,TRBD2,TRBV5-1,TRBJ2-3,TGCGCCAGCAGCTTGGGCCTAGCGGGGGAAGATACGCAGTATTTT,CASSLGLAGEDTQYF
-,-,TRBV19,TRBJ2-2,TGTGCCAGTAGTATAGGGGTTGGCACCGGGGAGCTGTTTTTT,CASSIGVGTGELFF
-,-,TRBV11-3,TRBJ2-5,TGTGCCAGCAGCTTTGTCGGGGGGCCAGAGACCCAGTACTTC,CASSFVGGPETQYF
-,-,TRBV5-6,TRBJ1-4,TGTGCCAGCAGCCTACTCGGGGGCAGCGGGAATGAAAAACTGTTTTTT,CASSLLGGSGNEKLFF
-,TRBD1,TRBV28,TRBJ1-2,TGTGCCAGCAGCGACATTACAGGGGGCCGGGCTAACTATGGCTACACCTTC,CASSDITGGRANYGYTF
-,-,TRBV10-1,TRBJ2-3,TGCGCCAGCAGTGAAGTCCGGGGGGCCACAGATACGCAGTATTTT,CASSEVRGATDTQYF
few,TRBD1,TRBV18,TRBJ1-2,TGTGCCAGCTCACCAGGGACAGGGGCTAACTATGGCTACACCTTC,CASSPGTGANYGYTF
-,TRBD1,TRBV28,TRBJ2-3,TGTGCCAGCAGTCCTTTCCCGGGACAGGGATCAGATACGCAGTATTTT,CASSPFPGQGSDTQYF
-,-,TRBV5-1,TRBJ2-1,TGCGCCAGCAGCTTGGATTTAGCTGTCTACAATGAGCAGTTCTTC,CASSLDLAVYNEQFF
-,-,TRBV2,TRBJ2-1,TGTGCCAGCAGTGAACTCCTGTACAGCTACAATGAGCAGTTCTTC,CASSELLYSYNEQFF
-,-,TRBV14,TRBJ1-1,TGTGCCAGCAGCCCAGCTGCATGGTTCGTGAACACTGAAGCTTTCTTT,CASSPAAWFVNTEAFF
-,TRBD1,TRBV19,TRBJ1-2,TGTGCCAGTAGTAGGGGACAGGGATTGGGGGATGGCTACACCTTC,CASSRGQGLGDGYTF
-,-,TRBV5-8,TRBJ1-5,TGTGCCAGCAGCCCCCCTTTGGGGGTCAATCAGCCCCAGCATTTT,CASSPPLGVNQPQHF
-,-,TRBV19,TRBJ1-5,TGTGCCAGTAGTCGGGGGGGCTGGGGTCAGCCCCAGCATTTT,CASSRGGWGQPQHF
-,TRBD2,TRBV5-5,TRBJ2-3,TGTGCCAGCAGCTTGGACGGCGGGGGGGCCACAGATACGCAGTATTTT,CASSLDGGGATDTQYF
once,TRBD2,TRBV5-1,TRBJ2-3,TGCGCCAGCAGCTTGGCCTATCTAGCGGGGACCACAGATACGCAGTATTTT,CASSLAYLAGTTDTQYF
-,-,TRBV5-1,TRBJ1-6,TGCGCCAGCAGCTCTTCGGGGGGTTCCTATAATTCACCCCTCCACTTT,CASSSSGGSYNSPLHF
-,TRBD1,TRBV19,TRBJ1-6,TGTGCCAGTAGTTTAAACCGGGACAGGGGTCGGTCACCCCTCCACTTT,CASSLNRDRGRSPLHF
-,TRBD2,TRBV11-3,TRBJ2-1,TGTGCCAGCAGCTTAGGGAGCGGGAGCGACAATGAGCAGTTCTTC,CASSLGSGSDNEQFF
-,-,TRBV5-4,TRBJ1-2,TGTGCCAGCAGCTTGGCCGGGGAGAATGGCTACACCTTC,CASSLAGENGYTF
-,-,TRBV15,TRBJ2-7,TGTGCCACCAGCAGAGAGGGGGGTGCTGGGGCCGAGCAGTACTTC,CATSREGGAGAEQYF
-,-,TRBV20-1,TRBJ2-1,TGCAGTGGACTCGGGCCCGATGAGCAGTTCTTC,CSGLGPDEQFF
once,-,TRBV25-1,TRBJ2-1,TGTGCCTCCACCTCCTACAATGAGCAGTTCTTC,CASTSYNEQFF
-,TRBD1,TRBV7-2,TRBJ1-6,TGTGCCAGCAGTGACAGGGGAAATTCACCCCTCCACTTT,CASSDRGNSPLHF
once,TRBD2,TRBV18,TRBJ2-7,TGTGCCAGCTCACCAGGAGGACTAGCGGGCCTCTACGAGCAGTACTTC,CASSPGGLAGLYEQYF
-,-,TRBV5-6,TRBJ1-2,TGTGCCAGCAGCTTGGAGGGGGGCTGGGACTATGGCTACACCTTC,CASSLEGGWDYGYTF
once,TRBD1,TRBV28,TRBJ2-5,TGTGCCAGCAGTAGGGACAGGGGCCTAACCGGAGAGACCCAGTACTTC,CASSRDRGLTGETQYF
once,-,TRBV20-1,TRBJ1-2,TGCAGTGCTAGCTCGGGCTATGGCTACACCTTC,CSASSGYGYTF
-,-,TRBV5-8,TRBJ2-7,TGTGCCAGCAGCCCGACTAACCTCTACGAGCAGTACTTC,CASSPTNLYEQYF
-,-,TRBV7-2,TRBJ2-2,TGTGCCAGCAGCTGGGCCCGGGGCCTAGCCGGGGAGCTGTTTTTT,CASSWARGLAGELFF
few,-,TRBV2,TRBJ2-7,TGTGCCAGCAGTGAAGCGGAGGGGGAAAGCGAGCAGTACTTC,CASSEAEGESEQYF
-,-,TRBV10-2,TRBJ1-5,TGCGCCAAAAATATGTGGGACAGCAATCAGCCCCAGCATTTT,CAKNMWDSNQPQHF
-,-,TRBV9,TRBJ2-1,TGTGCCAGCAGCGTAGGCCGAGTGGATGAGCAGTTCTTC,CASSVGRVDEQFF